These T cell receptor beta chains were read from a single sample in a study of T cells in Graves' hyperthyroidism and ophthalmopathy. A single record per CDR3 protein comes from TCRdb applying MiXCR to the multiplex PCR reads. Of roughly 720,000 distinct CDR3 sequences listed, 15% to 20% were seen once; the top ten hold roughly 16%. The specimen was blood. All receptors come from a man aged 50-59 years with Graves' hyperthyroidism. Each CDR3 is given with its conserved first and last residue. D genes are given only for firm matches. Some rows have no size entry. The others give once, few or many, or a class for an expanded clone.

clone_size: many; d_call: TRBD2; j_call: TRBJ2-1; v_call: TRBV7-9; cdr3_aa: CASSLILAGGNEQFF; cdr3_nt: TGTGCCAGCAGCTTAATCCTAGCGGGGGGCAATGAGCAGTTCTTC
clone_size: many; d_call: TRBD1; j_call: TRBJ2-1; v_call: TRBV28; cdr3_aa: CASRSGQSNEQFF; cdr3_nt: TGTGCCAGCAGGTCGGGACAGTCCAATGAGCAGTTCTTC
clone_size: .; d_call: .; j_call: TRBJ1-1; v_call: TRBV7-8; cdr3_aa: CASSPVWSRGTEAFF; cdr3_nt: TGTGCCAGCAGCCCCGTTTGGTCGAGGGGCACTGAAGCTTTCTTT
clone_size: few; d_call: TRBD2; j_call: TRBJ2-7; v_call: TRBV5-4; cdr3_aa: CASSDPGGLTDEQYF; cdr3_nt: TGTGCCAGCAGCGACCCGGGGGGGTTGACCGACGAGCAGTACTTC
clone_size: .; d_call: .; j_call: TRBJ2-1; v_call: TRBV9; cdr3_aa: CASSGSGEQFF; cdr3_nt: TGTGCCAGCAGCGGTTCGGGTGAGCAGTTCTTC
clone_size: .; d_call: .; j_call: TRBJ2-5; v_call: TRBV2; cdr3_aa: CASSWDKREETQYF; cdr3_nt: TGTGCCAGCAGTTGGGACAAAAGAGAAGAGACCCAGTACTTC
clone_size: many; d_call: .; j_call: TRBJ1-5; v_call: TRBV6-1; cdr3_aa: CASSEVRGNQPQHF; cdr3_nt: TGTGCCAGCAGTGAAGTTAGGGGCAATCAGCCCCAGCATTTT
clone_size: .; d_call: .; j_call: TRBJ1-2; v_call: TRBV28; cdr3_aa: CASSRQKNYGYTF; cdr3_nt: TGTGCCAGCAGTCGACAGAAAAACTATGGCTACACCTTC
clone_size: .; d_call: .; j_call: TRBJ1-1; v_call: TRBV5-5; cdr3_aa: CASSPSRVGNTEAFF; cdr3_nt: TGTGCCAGCAGCCCCTCTAGGGTTGGGAACACTGAAGCTTTCTTT
clone_size: .; d_call: TRBD2; j_call: TRBJ2-3; v_call: TRBV19; cdr3_aa: CASSISGLAGGTDTQYF; cdr3_nt: TGTGCCAGTAGTATTTCGGGACTAGCGGGAGGCACAGATACGCAGTATTTT
clone_size: few; d_call: .; j_call: TRBJ2-2; v_call: TRBV11-2; cdr3_aa: CASSFPNTGELFF; cdr3_nt: TGTGCCAGCAGCTTCCCGAACACCGGGGAGCTGTTTTTT
clone_size: .; d_call: .; j_call: TRBJ2-2; v_call: TRBV6-4; cdr3_aa: CASSDDTNTGELFF; cdr3_nt: TGTGCCAGCAGTGACGACACCAACACCGGGGAGCTGTTTTTT
clone_size: many; d_call: TRBD2; j_call: TRBJ2-1; v_call: TRBV6-2/TRBV6-3; cdr3_aa: CASVTGTSGYNEQFF; cdr3_nt: TGTGCCAGCGTCACCGGGACTAGCGGATACAATGAGCAGTTCTTC
clone_size: .; d_call: TRBD1; j_call: TRBJ2-7; v_call: TRBV6-1; cdr3_aa: CASNPDRVGPYEQYF; cdr3_nt: TGTGCCAGCAATCCGGACAGGGTTGGACCCTACGAGCAGTACTTC
clone_size: .; d_call: TRBD2; j_call: TRBJ2-7; v_call: TRBV20-1; cdr3_aa: CSAPNGLAGFYEQYF; cdr3_nt: TGCAGTGCTCCTAACGGACTAGCGGGATTCTACGAGCAGTACTTC
clone_size: .; d_call: TRBD2; j_call: TRBJ2-1; v_call: TRBV28; cdr3_aa: CASTTLAGSYNEQFF; cdr3_nt: TGTGCCAGCACAACACTAGCGGGATCATACAATGAGCAGTTCTTC
clone_size: many; d_call: .; j_call: TRBJ2-7; v_call: TRBV7-2; cdr3_aa: CASSVPGQRSYEQYF; cdr3_nt: TGTGCCAGCAGCGTACCGGGACAACGGTCCTACGAGCAGTACTTC
clone_size: many; d_call: .; j_call: TRBJ1-5; v_call: TRBV18; cdr3_aa: CASSPRGGEGNQPQHF; cdr3_nt: TGTGCCAGCTCACCAAGGGGAGGAGAGGGCAATCAGCCCCAGCATTTT
clone_size: few; d_call: TRBD1; j_call: TRBJ1-1; v_call: TRBV20-1; cdr3_aa: CSARSPPGQGAKNTEAFF; cdr3_nt: TGCAGTGCTAGATCCCCCCCGGGACAGGGGGCGAAGAACACTGAAGCTTTCTTT
clone_size: .; d_call: .; j_call: TRBJ2-2; v_call: TRBV9; cdr3_aa: CASSVINTGELFF; cdr3_nt: TGTGCCAGCAGCGTTATAAACACCGGGGAGCTGTTTTTT
clone_size: .; d_call: .; j_call: TRBJ2-7; v_call: TRBV10-3; cdr3_aa: CAISRYTEYEQYF; cdr3_nt: TGTGCCATCAGCCGATACACAGAATACGAGCAGTACTTC
clone_size: .; d_call: TRBD1; j_call: TRBJ2-2; v_call: TRBV7-2; cdr3_aa: CASSAGTGGTGELFF; cdr3_nt: TGTGCCAGCAGCGCGGGGACAGGGGGCACCGGGGAGCTGTTTTTT
clone_size: few; d_call: TRBD1; j_call: TRBJ2-3; v_call: TRBV24-1; cdr3_aa: CATSDTGTGTDTQYF; cdr3_nt: TGTGCCACCAGTGATACCGGGACAGGGACAGATACGCAGTATTTT
clone_size: many; d_call: .; j_call: TRBJ2-7; v_call: TRBV7-2; cdr3_aa: CASSLTPRIYEQYF; cdr3_nt: TGTGCCAGCAGCTTAACTCCTCGGATCTACGAGCAGTACTTC
clone_size: many; d_call: TRBD2; j_call: TRBJ2-3; v_call: TRBV7-3; cdr3_aa: CASSWLGGSTDTQYF; cdr3_nt: TGTGCCAGCAGCTGGCTCGGGGGGAGCACAGATACGCAGTATTTT
clone_size: many; d_call: .; j_call: TRBJ1-1; v_call: TRBV6-1; cdr3_aa: CASKLNTEAFF; cdr3_nt: TGTGCCAGCAAACTAAACACTGAAGCTTTCTTT
clone_size: many; d_call: .; j_call: TRBJ2-6; v_call: TRBV24-1; cdr3_aa: CATSDHSGANVLTF; cdr3_nt: TGTGCCACCAGTGACCACTCTGGGGCCAACGTCCTGACTTTC
clone_size: many; d_call: TRBD1; j_call: TRBJ2-7; v_call: TRBV30; cdr3_aa: CAWSTHQGAIYEQYF; cdr3_nt: TGTGCCTGGAGTACACACCAGGGGGCGATATACGAGCAGTACTTC
clone_size: many; d_call: TRBD2; j_call: TRBJ2-5; v_call: TRBV19; cdr3_aa: CASSIVFGLAGGETQYF; cdr3_nt: TGTGCCAGTAGTATAGTCTTTGGACTAGCGGGAGGGGAGACCCAGTACTTC
clone_size: many; d_call: .; j_call: TRBJ2-1; v_call: TRBV7-2; cdr3_aa: CASSSVLGENEQFF; cdr3_nt: TGTGCCAGCAGCTCGGTCCTCGGAGAGAATGAGCAGTTCTTC
clone_size: many; d_call: .; j_call: TRBJ2-2; v_call: TRBV20-1; cdr3_aa: CSAAGTTNTGELFF; cdr3_nt: TGCAGTGCTGCCGGGACGACGAACACCGGGGAGCTGTTTTTT
clone_size: many; d_call: TRBD2; j_call: TRBJ2-7; v_call: TRBV27; cdr3_aa: CASSSPRLAGGYEQYF; cdr3_nt: TGTGCCAGCAGTTCCCCTCGACTAGCGGGAGGTTATGAGCAGTACTTC
clone_size: many; d_call: TRBD1; j_call: TRBJ2-2; v_call: TRBV12-3/TRBV12-4; cdr3_aa: CASSLARGYRGSGELFF; cdr3_nt: TGTGCCAGCAGTTTAGCGCGCGGTTACAGGGGCTCCGGGGAGCTGTTTTTT
clone_size: many; d_call: .; j_call: TRBJ1-5; v_call: TRBV2; cdr3_aa: CASSERGSYQPQHF; cdr3_nt: TGTGCCAGCAGTGAAAGGGGCAGTTATCAGCCCCAGCATTTT
clone_size: many; d_call: .; j_call: TRBJ2-5; v_call: TRBV6-2/TRBV6-3; cdr3_aa: CASCGTLVETQYF; cdr3_nt: TGTGCCAGCTGCGGGACGTTGGTAGAGACCCAGTACTTC
clone_size: many; d_call: .; j_call: TRBJ2-7; v_call: TRBV7-2; cdr3_aa: CASSLGEVSYEQYF; cdr3_nt: TGTGCCAGCAGCTTAGGCGAAGTCTCCTACGAGCAGTACTTC
clone_size: .; d_call: .; j_call: TRBJ1-1; v_call: TRBV3-1; cdr3_aa: CASSRFQGANTEAFF; cdr3_nt: TGTGCCAGCAGCCGGTTCCAGGGCGCGAACACTGAAGCTTTCTTT
clone_size: .; d_call: .; j_call: TRBJ1-1; v_call: TRBV29-1; cdr3_aa: CSVERQAEAFF; cdr3_nt: TGCAGCGTTGAACGACAGGCCGAAGCTTTCTTT
clone_size: many; d_call: .; j_call: TRBJ2-4; v_call: TRBV5-1; cdr3_aa: CASSLTGPLAKNIQYF; cdr3_nt: TGCGCCAGCAGCTTGACAGGACCCCTAGCCAAAAACATTCAGTACTTC
clone_size: many; d_call: .; j_call: TRBJ2-7; v_call: TRBV5-1; cdr3_aa: CASSLTTEPNEQYF; cdr3_nt: TGCGCCAGCAGCTTGACCACCGAACCCAACGAGCAGTACTTC
clone_size: many; d_call: TRBD1; j_call: TRBJ1-5; v_call: TRBV19; cdr3_aa: CASTRGTGGRNQPQHF; cdr3_nt: TGTGCCAGTACCAGGGGTACAGGGGGAAGAAATCAGCCCCAGCATTTT
clone_size: few; d_call: TRBD2; j_call: TRBJ2-1; v_call: TRBV7-9; cdr3_aa: CASSRSGGSSNEQFF; cdr3_nt: TGTGCCAGCAGCCGCAGTGGCGGGAGTTCGAATGAGCAGTTCTTC
clone_size: many; d_call: .; j_call: TRBJ1-1; v_call: TRBV7-2; cdr3_aa: CASSFWTGNTEAFF; cdr3_nt: TGTGCCAGCAGCTTTTGGACGGGTAACACTGAAGCTTTCTTT
clone_size: .; d_call: TRBD1; j_call: TRBJ1-2; v_call: TRBV20-1; cdr3_aa: CSARDRSGGAYYGYTF; cdr3_nt: TGCAGTGCTAGAGATCGGTCAGGGGGCGCTTACTATGGCTACACCTTC
clone_size: few; d_call: .; j_call: TRBJ1-2; v_call: TRBV7-9; cdr3_aa: CASSLTTSYGYTF; cdr3_nt: TGTGCCAGCAGCTTGACCACCTCCTATGGCTACACCTTC
clone_size: few; d_call: .; j_call: TRBJ2-1; v_call: TRBV27; cdr3_aa: CASSVGSMAYNEQFF; cdr3_nt: TGTGCCAGCAGCGTCGGGAGTATGGCCTACAATGAGCAGTTCTTC
clone_size: many; d_call: .; j_call: TRBJ2-2; v_call: TRBV7-2; cdr3_aa: CASSRGRVDTGELFF; cdr3_nt: TGTGCCAGCAGTCGGGGGCGAGTCGACACCGGGGAGCTGTTTTTT
clone_size: .; d_call: .; j_call: TRBJ1-4; v_call: TRBV4-1; cdr3_aa: CASSRPGATNEKLFF; cdr3_nt: TGCGCCAGCAGTCGGCCCGGGGCAACTAATGAAAAACTGTTTTTT
clone_size: few; d_call: .; j_call: TRBJ2-7; v_call: TRBV5-1; cdr3_aa: CASSLAWDFYSYEQYF; cdr3_nt: TGCGCCAGCAGCTTGGCCTGGGACTTCTACTCCTACGAGCAGTACTTC
clone_size: many; d_call: TRBD2; j_call: TRBJ2-5; v_call: TRBV6-2/TRBV6-3; cdr3_aa: CASSYSTLPSGSWETQYF; cdr3_nt: TGTGCCAGCAGTTACTCGACCCTGCCTAGCGGGAGCTGGGAGACCCAGTACTTC
clone_size: few; d_call: TRBD1; j_call: TRBJ1-6; v_call: TRBV19; cdr3_aa: CASSLEGTGQANSPLHF; cdr3_nt: TGTGCCAGTAGCCTCGAAGGGACAGGGCAGGCTAATTCACCCCTCCACTTT
clone_size: .; d_call: TRBD2; j_call: TRBJ2-1; v_call: TRBV18; cdr3_aa: CASSPPSGLSNEQFF; cdr3_nt: TGTGCCAGCTCACCACCTAGCGGGCTGAGCAATGAGCAGTTCTTC
clone_size: .; d_call: .; j_call: TRBJ2-7; v_call: TRBV28; cdr3_aa: CASSPGTQPSYEQYF; cdr3_nt: TGTGCCAGCAGCCCCGGGACCCAACCCTCCTACGAGCAGTACTTC
clone_size: .; d_call: .; j_call: TRBJ1-4; v_call: TRBV6-2/TRBV6-3; cdr3_aa: CASSSPGPILFF; cdr3_nt: TGTGCCAGCAGTTCCCCCGGACCGATACTGTTTTTT
clone_size: many; d_call: TRBD1; j_call: TRBJ1-6; v_call: TRBV2; cdr3_aa: CASTGQYNSPLHF; cdr3_nt: TGTGCCAGCACGGGACAGTATAATTCACCCCTCCACTTT